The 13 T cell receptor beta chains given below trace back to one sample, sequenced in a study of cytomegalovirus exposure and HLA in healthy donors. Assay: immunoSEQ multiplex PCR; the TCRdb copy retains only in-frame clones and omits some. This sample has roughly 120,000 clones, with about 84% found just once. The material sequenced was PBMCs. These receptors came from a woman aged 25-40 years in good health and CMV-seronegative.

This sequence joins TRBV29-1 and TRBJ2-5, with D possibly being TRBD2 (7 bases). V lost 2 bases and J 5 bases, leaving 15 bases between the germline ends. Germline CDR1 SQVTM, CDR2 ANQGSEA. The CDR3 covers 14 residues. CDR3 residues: CSVEPYPGGETQYF. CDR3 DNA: TGCAGCGTTGAACCATACCCGGGGGGCGAGACCCAGTACTTC.

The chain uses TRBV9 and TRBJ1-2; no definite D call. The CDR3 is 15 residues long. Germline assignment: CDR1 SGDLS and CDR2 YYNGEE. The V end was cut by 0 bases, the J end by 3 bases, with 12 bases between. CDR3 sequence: CASSVGSEADYGYTF. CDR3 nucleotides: TGTGCCAGCAGCGTAGGATCGGAGGCGGACTATGGCTACACCTTC.

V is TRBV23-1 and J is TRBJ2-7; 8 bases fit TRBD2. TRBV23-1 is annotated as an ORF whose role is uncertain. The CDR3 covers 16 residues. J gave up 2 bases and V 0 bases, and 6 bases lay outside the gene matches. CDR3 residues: CASSQSNREGTYEQYF. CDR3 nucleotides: TGCGCCAGCAGTCAATCGAATCGGGAGGGAACCTACGAGCAGTACTTC.

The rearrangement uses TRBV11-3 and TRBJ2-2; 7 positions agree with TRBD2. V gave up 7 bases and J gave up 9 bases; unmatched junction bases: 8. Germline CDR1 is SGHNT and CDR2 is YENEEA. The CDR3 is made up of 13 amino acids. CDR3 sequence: CASTPGGKRELFF. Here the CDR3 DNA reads TGTGCCAGCACTCCCGGGGGGAAAAGGGAGCTGTTTTTT. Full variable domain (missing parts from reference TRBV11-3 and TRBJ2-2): EAGVVQSPRYKIIEKKQPVAFWCNPISGHNTLYWYLQNLGQGPELLIRYENEEAVDDSQLPKDRFSAERLKGVDSTLKIQPAELGDSAVYLCASTPGGKRELFFGEGSRLTVL.

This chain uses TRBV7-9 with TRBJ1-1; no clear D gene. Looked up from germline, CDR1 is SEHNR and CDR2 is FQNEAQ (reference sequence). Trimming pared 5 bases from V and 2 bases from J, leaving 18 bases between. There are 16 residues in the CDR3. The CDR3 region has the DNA TGTGCCAGCAGCAAAACAACAGCTACCGTTAACACTGAAGCTTTCTTT. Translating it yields CASSKTTATVNTEAFF. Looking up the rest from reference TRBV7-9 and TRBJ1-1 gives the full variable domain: DTGVSQNPRHKITKRGQNVTFRCDPISEHNRLYWYRQTLGQGPEFLTYFQNEAQLEKSRLLSDRFSAERPKGSFSTLEIQRTEQGDSAMYLCASSKTTATVNTEAFFGQGTRLTVV.

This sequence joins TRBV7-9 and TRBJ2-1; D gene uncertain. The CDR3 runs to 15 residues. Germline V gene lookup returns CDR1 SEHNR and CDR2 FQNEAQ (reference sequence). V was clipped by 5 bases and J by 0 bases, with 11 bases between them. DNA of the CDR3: TGTGCCAGCAGCGCCAGTGAAATCTCCTACAATGAGCAGTTCTTC. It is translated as CASSASEISYNEQFF.

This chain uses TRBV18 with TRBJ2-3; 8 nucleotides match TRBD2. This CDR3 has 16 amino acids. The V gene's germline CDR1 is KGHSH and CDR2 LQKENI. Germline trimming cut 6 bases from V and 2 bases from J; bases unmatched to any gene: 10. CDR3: CASSPAGTSLTDTQYF. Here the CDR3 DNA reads TGTGCCAGCTCGCCCGCCGGGACTAGTCTCACAGATACGCAGTATTTT.

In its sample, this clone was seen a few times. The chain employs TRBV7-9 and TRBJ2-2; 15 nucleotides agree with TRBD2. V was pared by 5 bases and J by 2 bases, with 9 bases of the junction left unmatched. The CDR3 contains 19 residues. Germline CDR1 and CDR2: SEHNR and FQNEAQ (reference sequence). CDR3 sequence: CASSRTGLAGGFNTGELFF. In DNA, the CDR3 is TGTGCCAGCAGCCGGACGGGACTAGCGGGGGGCTTTAACACCGGGGAGCTGTTTTTT.

The CDR3: CSVAPLAGGIETQYF. CDR3 in DNA: TGCAGCGTTGCCCCCCTAGCGGGGGGGATTGAGACCCAGTACTTC. This rearrangement joins TRBV29-1 to TRBJ2-5; 12 bases map to TRBD2. The CDR3 has 15 amino acids. CDR1 is SQVTM, CDR2 ANQGSEA, per germline. J gave up 5 bases and V 4 bases, and 8 bases lay outside the gene matches. Full variable domain (outside the CDR3, taken from reference TRBV29-1 and TRBJ2-5): SAVISQKPSRDICQRGTSLTIQCQVDSQVTMMFWYRQQPGQSLTLIATANQGSEATYESGFVIDKFPISRPNLTFSTLTVSNMSPEDSSIYLCSVAPLAGGIETQYFGPGTRLLVL.

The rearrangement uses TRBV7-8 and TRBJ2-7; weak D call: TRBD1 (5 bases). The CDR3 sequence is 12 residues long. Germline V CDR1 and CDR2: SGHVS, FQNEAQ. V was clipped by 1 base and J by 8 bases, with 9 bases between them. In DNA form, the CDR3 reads TGTGCCAGCAGCTTAGACCAGGGTCAGCAGTACTTC. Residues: CASSLDQGQQYF.

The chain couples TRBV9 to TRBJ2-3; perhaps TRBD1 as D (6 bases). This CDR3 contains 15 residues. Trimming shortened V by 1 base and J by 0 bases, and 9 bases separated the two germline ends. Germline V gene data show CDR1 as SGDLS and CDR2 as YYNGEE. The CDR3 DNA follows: TGTGCCAGCAGCGTATTACAGGGTAGCACAGATACGCAGTATTTT. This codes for CASSVLQGSTDTQYF.

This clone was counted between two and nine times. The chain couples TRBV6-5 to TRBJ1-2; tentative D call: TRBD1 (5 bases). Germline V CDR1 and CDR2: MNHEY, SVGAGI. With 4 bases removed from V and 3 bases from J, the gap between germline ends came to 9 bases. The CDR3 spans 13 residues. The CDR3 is CASSLDIDYGYTF. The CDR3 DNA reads TGTGCCAGCAGTTTGGACATCGACTATGGCTACACCTTC.

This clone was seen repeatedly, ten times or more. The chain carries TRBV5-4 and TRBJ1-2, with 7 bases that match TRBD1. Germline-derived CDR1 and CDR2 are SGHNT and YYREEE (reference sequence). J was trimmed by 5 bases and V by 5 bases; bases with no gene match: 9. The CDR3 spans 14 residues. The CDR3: CASRSGGQLYGYTF. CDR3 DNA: TGTGCCAGCAGGTCAGGGGGTCAACTATATGGCTACACCTTC.